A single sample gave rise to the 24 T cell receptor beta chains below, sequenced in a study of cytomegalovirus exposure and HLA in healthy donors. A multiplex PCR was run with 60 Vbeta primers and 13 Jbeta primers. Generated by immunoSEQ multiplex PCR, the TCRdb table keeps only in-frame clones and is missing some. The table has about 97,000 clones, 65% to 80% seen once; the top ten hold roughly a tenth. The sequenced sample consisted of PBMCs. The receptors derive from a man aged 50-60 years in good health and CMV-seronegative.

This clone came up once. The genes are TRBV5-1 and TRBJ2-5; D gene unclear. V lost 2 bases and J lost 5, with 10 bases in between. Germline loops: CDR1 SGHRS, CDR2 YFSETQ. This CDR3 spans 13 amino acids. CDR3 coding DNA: TGCGCCAGCAGCTTCCTGACCAGGGAGACCCAGTACTTC. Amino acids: CASSFLTRETQYF.

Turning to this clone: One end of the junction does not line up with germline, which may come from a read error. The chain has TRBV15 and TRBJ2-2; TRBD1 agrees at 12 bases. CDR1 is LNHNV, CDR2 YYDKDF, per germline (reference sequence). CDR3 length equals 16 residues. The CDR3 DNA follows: TGTGCCACCAGCACATACGGGACAGGGGGCACCAGGGAGCTGTTTTTT. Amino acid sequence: CATSTYGTGGTRELFF.

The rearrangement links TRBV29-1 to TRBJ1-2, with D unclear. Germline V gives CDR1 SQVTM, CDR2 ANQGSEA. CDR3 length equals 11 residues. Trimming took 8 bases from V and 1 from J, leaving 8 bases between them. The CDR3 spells CSIRDNYGYTF. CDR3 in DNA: TGCAGCATTCGGGATAACTATGGCTACACCTTC.

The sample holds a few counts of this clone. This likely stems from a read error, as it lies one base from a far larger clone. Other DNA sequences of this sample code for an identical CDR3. The CDR3, as DNA: TGTGCCAGCAGTCAAGTGGCGGGAGATACGCAGTATTTT. This encodes CASSQVAGDTQYF. V usage is TRBV7-9 and J usage is TRBJ2-3, with D tentatively TRBD2 (5 bases). V was cut by 6 bases and J by 5 bases, with 12 bases left in between. This CDR3 is built from 13 residues. Germline values: CDR1 SEHNR, CDR2 FQNEAQ (reference sequence).

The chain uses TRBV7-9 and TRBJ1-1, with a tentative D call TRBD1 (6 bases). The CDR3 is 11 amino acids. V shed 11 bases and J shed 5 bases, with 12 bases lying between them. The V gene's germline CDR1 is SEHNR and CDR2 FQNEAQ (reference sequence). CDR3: CAVQGGTEAFF. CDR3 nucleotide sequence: TGTGCCGTACAGGGCGGAACTGAAGCTTTCTTT.

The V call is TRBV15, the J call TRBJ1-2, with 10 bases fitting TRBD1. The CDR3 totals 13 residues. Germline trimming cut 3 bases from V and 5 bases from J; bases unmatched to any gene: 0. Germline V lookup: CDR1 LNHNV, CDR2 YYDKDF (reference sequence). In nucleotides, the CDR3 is TGTGCCACCAGCAGGGGACAGGGGTATGGCTACACCTTC. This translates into CATSRGQGYGYTF.

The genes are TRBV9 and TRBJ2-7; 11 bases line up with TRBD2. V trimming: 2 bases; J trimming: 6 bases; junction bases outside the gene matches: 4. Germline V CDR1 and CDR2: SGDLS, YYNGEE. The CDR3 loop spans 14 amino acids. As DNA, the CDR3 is TGTGCCAGCAGCGTTAGCGGGGGGGCCGGCGAGCAGTACTTC. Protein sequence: CASSVSGGAGEQYF. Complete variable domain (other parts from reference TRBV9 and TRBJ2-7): DSGVTQTPKHLITATGQRVTLRCSPRSGDLSVYWYQQSLDQGLQFLIQYYNGEERAKGNILERFSAQQFPDLHSELNLSSLELGDSALYFCASSVSGGAGEQYFGPGTRLTVT.

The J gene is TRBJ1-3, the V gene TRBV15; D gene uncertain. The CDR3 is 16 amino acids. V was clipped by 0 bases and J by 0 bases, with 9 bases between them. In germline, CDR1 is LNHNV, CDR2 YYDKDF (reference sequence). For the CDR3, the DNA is TGTGCCACCAGCAGAGATCCAGGTAACTCTGGAAACACCATATATTTT. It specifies CATSRDPGNSGNTIYF.

CDR3 residues: CASSLGTSVDEQFF. Written as DNA, the CDR3 is TGTGCCAGCAGCCTTGGGACTAGCGTCGATGAGCAGTTCTTC. The chain couples TRBV7-9 to TRBJ2-1; 10 bases are a match to TRBD2. The germline V gene encodes CDR1 SEHNR and CDR2 FQNEAQ (reference sequence). The CDR3 is 14 amino acids. The V and J ends lost 5 bases and 8 bases, in that order; junction bases with no gene match: 6.

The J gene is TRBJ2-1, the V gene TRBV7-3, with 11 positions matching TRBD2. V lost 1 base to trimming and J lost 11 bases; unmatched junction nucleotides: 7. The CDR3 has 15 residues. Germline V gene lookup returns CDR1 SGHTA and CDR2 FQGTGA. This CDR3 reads CASSLISSGRTQQFF. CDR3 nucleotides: TGTGCCAGCAGCTTAATTTCTAGCGGGAGGACTCAGCAGTTCTTC.

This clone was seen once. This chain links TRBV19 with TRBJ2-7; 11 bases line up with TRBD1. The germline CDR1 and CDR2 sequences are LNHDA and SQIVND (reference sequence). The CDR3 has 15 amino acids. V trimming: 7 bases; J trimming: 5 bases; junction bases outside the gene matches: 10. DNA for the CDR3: TGTGCCAGTACTCCAAGGACAGGGGGCATCCACGAGCAGTACTTC. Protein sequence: CASTPRTGGIHEQYF. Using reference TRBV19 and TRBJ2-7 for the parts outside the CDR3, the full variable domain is DGGITQSPKYLFRKEGQNVTLSCEQNLNHDAMYWYRQDPGQGLRLIYYSQIVNDFQKGDIAEGYSVSREKKESFPLTVTSAQKNPTAFYLCASTPRTGGIHEQYFGPGTRLTVT.

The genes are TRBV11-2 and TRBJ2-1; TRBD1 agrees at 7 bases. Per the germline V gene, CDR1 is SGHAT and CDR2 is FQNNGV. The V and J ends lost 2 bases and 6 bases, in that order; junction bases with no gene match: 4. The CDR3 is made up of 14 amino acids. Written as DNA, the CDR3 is TGTGCCAGCAGCTTATCTACAGGGGTCAATGAGCAGTTCTTC. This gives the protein CASSLSTGVNEQFF.

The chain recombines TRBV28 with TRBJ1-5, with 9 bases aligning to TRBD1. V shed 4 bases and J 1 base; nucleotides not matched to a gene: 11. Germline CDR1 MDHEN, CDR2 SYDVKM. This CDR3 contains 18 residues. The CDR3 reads CASSSLKTGTGSNQPQHF. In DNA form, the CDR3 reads TGTGCCAGCAGTTCACTTAAAACCGGGACAGGGAGCAATCAGCCCCAGCATTTT.

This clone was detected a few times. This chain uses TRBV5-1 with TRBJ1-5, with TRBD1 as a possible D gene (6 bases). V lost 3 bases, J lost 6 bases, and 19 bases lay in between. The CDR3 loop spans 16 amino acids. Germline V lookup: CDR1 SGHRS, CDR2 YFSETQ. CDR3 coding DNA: TGCGCCAGCAGCTCTGACCCGACAGGCGGGGGTCAGCCCCAGCATTTT. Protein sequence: CASSSDPTGGGQPQHF.

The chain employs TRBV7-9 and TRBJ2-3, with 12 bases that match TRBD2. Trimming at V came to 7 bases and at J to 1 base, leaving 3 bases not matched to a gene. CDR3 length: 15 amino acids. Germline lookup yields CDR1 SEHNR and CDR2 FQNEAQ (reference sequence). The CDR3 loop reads CASIRTSGGTDTQYF. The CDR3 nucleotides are TGTGCCAGCATCCGGACTAGCGGGGGCACAGATACGCAGTATTTT.

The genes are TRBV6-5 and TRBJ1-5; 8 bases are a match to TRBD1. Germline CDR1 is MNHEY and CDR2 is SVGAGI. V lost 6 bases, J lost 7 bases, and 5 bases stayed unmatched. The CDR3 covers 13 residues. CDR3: CASSQGAWQPQHF. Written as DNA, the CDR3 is TGTGCCAGCAGCCAGGGGGCCTGGCAGCCCCAGCATTTT.

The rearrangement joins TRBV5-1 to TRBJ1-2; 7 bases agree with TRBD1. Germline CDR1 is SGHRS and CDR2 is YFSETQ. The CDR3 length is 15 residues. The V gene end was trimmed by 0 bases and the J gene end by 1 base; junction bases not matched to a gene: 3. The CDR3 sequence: CASSLVQGVNYGYTF. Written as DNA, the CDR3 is TGCGCCAGCAGCTTGGTTCAGGGGGTTAACTATGGCTACACCTTC. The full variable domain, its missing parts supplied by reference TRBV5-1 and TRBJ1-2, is KAGVTQTPRYLIKTRGQQVTLSCSPISGHRSVSWYQQTPGQGLQFLFEYFSETQRNKGNFPGRFSGRQFSNSRSEMNVSTLELGDSALYLCASSLVQGVNYGYTFGSGTRLTVV.

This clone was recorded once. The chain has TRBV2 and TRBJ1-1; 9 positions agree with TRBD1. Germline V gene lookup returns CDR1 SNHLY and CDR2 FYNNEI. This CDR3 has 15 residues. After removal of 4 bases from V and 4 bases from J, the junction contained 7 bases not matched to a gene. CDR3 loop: CASSGGQGGITEAFF. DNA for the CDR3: TGTGCCAGCAGTGGGGGACAGGGTGGGATCACTGAAGCTTTCTTT.

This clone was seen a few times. This chain's CDR3 is CASSYSLTPYGYTF. For the CDR3, the DNA is TGTGCCAGCAGTTACTCCCTGACACCCTATGGCTACACCTTC. The V gene is TRBV6-5, the J gene TRBJ1-2, with D unresolved. Looked up from germline, CDR1 is MNHEY and CDR2 is SVGAGI. The CDR3 contains 14 residues. Trimming cost V 0 bases and J 4 bases, with 9 bases left between them.

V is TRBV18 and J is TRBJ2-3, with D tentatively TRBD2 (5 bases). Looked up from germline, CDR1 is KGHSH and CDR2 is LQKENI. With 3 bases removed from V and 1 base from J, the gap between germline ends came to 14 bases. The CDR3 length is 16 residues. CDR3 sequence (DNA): TGTGCCAGCTCACCGGGCCCCCGCGGGCGCACAGATACGCAGTATTTT. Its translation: CASSPGPRGRTDTQYF.

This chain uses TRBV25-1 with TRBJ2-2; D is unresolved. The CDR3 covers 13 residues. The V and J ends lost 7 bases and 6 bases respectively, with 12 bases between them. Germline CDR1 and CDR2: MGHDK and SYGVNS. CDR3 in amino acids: CASTSQSAGELFF. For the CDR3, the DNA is TGTGCCAGCACTAGTCAGTCTGCCGGGGAGCTGTTTTTT.

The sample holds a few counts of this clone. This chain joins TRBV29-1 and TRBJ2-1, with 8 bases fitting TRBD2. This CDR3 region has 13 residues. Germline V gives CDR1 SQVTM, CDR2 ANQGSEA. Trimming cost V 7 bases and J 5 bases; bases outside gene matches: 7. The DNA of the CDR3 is TGCAGCGGCTATGCGGGAGGTAACAATGAGCAGTTCTTC. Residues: CSGYAGGNNEQFF.

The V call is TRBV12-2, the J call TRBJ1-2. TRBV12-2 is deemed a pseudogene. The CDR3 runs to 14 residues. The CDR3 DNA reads TGTGCAAGTCGCCCCCACCGGGAACACTATGGCTACACCTTC. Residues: CASRPHREHYGYTF.

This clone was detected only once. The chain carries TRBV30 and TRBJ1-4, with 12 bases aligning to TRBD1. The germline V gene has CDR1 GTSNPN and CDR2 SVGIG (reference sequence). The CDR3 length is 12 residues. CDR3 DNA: TGTGCGTGGGGACAGGGGGCTCGAGAGCTGTTTTTT. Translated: CAWGQGARELFF.